These 7 T cell receptor beta chains came from one sample sequenced in a study of T cells in Graves' hyperthyroidism and ophthalmopathy. Researchers took RNA transcripts and amplified the TCR beta CDR3 regions from them. The TCR CDR3 first-round RT-PCR relied on the HTBI primer set. One entry per CDR3 protein, called by TCRdb with MiXCR from the multiplex PCR reads. There are 300,000 to 350,000 distinct CDR3 sequences in the sample; roughly a fifth occur only once, and over 45% lies in the top ten. The sample was blood. These receptors originate from a woman aged 50 to 65 with Graves' hyperthyroidism.

There are many counts of this clonotype. This chain connects TRBV6-1 to TRBJ2-2; D is tentatively TRBD1 or TRBD2 (5 bases each). The V gene's germline CDR1 is MNHNS and CDR2 SASEGT. The ends were cut back, 7 bases at V and 6 bases at J, with 15 bases in the middle. The CDR3 runs 14 residues. The CDR3 DNA reads TGTGCCAGCAAACGGGACGGTAGGGCCGGGGAGCTGTTTTTT. Residues: CASKRDGRAGELFF.

In this sample, this clonotype turned up many times. The rearrangement links TRBV6-6 to TRBJ1-1, with D possibly TRBD1 on 6 matching bases. Trimming pared 1 base from V and 4 bases from J, leaving 7 bases between. The CDR3 is made up of 13 amino acids. The V gene's germline CDR1 is MNHNY and CDR2 SVGAGI (reference sequence). CDR3 in DNA: TGTGCCAGCAGTTACTTAGGGGGCACTGAAGCTTTCTTT. Its translation is CASSYLGGTEAFF.

The V gene is TRBV7-9, the J gene TRBJ1-3; D not resolved. CDR3 length: 16 residues. Trimming took off 0 bases at V and 0 bases at J, with 9 bases between the two ends. CDR1 and CDR2 from the germline V gene are SEHNR and FQNEAQ (reference sequence). CDR3 loop: CASSLATVFSGNTIYF. Written as DNA, the CDR3 is TGTGCCAGCAGCTTAGCGACGGTTTTCTCTGGAAACACCATATATTTT.

This clonotype was recorded at least ten times. V is TRBV7-2 and J is TRBJ2-3; no clear D. There are 17 residues in the CDR3. CDR1 and CDR2 from the germline V gene are SGHTA and FQGNSA. Between the trimmed V and J ends, which lost 4 bases and 0 bases, there was a span of 17 bases. The CDR3 reads CASSYLFGPFSTDTQYF. The CDR3 coding sequence is TGTGCCAGCAGCTATCTATTCGGGCCTTTTAGCACAGATACGCAGTATTTT.

This clonotype was seen a handful of times. V usage is TRBV10-3 and J usage is TRBJ1-2; the D gene is possibly TRBD1 (5 bases). This CDR3 comprises 14 residues. The germline CDR1 and CDR2 sequences are ENHRY and SYGVKD. Trimming cost V 3 bases and J 7 bases, with 15 bases left between them. CDR3 DNA sequence: TGTGCCATCAGTGACACCAGGGAACAGCCTGGCTACACCTTC. Its protein product is CAISDTREQPGYTF.

In its sample, this clonotype was seen many times. The gene calls are TRBV11-2 and TRBJ2-1, with TRBD1 matching over 7 bases. Germline-derived CDR1 and CDR2 are SGHAT and FQNNGV. V trimming: 9 bases; J trimming: 4 bases; junction bases outside the gene matches: 12. The CDR3 has 15 residues. The CDR3 region is CASHNGDRNYNEQFF. The CDR3 region has the DNA TGTGCCAGTCACAATGGGGACAGAAATTACAATGAGCAGTTCTTC.

The chain has TRBV19 and TRBJ2-5, with D tentatively TRBD2 (5 bases). Trimming took 5 bases from V and 5 from J, leaving 18 bases between them. There are 15 residues in the CDR3. CDR1 is LNHDA and CDR2 is SQIVND in the germline V gene (reference sequence). The CDR3 sequence is CASSRAGQSLETQYF. CDR3 DNA: TGTGCCAGTAGTCGGGCGGGCCAATCCTTGGAGACCCAGTACTTC.